This entry is about one TCR beta chain. Its antigen is undetermined. This sample is part of a study of T cell repertoires in cytomegalovirus infection. V lost 7 bases and J 5 bases, leaving 8 bases between the germline ends. This CDR3 has 11 amino acids. TCRdb passed the reads through MiXCR, listing each CDR3 protein once. The sample records roughly 860,000 distinct CDR3 sequences, less than 35% being singletons. The chain combines TRBV12-3 or TRBV12-4 with TRBJ1-1; no clear D gene. The TCR originated in a human donor in good health (CMV status not recorded). Some clones in this sample may be carry-over from other donors' samples. The sequencing used cultured CD8+ T cells from PBMCs, collected from culture after CMV antigen stimulation. In DNA, the CDR3 is TGTGCCAGCAATTCATTGACTGAAGCTTTCTTT. Translation: CASNSLTEAFF.